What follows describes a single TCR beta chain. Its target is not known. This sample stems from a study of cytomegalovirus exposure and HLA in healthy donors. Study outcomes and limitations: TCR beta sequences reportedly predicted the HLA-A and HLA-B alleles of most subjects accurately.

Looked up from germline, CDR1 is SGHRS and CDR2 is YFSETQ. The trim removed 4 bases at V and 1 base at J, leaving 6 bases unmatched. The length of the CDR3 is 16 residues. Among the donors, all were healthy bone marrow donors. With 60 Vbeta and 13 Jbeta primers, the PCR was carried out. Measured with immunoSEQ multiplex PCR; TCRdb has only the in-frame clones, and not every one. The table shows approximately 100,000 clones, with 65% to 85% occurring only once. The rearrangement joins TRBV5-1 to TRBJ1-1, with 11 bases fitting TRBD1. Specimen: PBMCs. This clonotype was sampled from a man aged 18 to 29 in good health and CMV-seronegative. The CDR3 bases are TGCGCCAGCAGCGGAGGGGACAGGGGGTGGAACACTGAAGCTTTCTTT. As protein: CASSGGDRGWNTEAFF.